A selection of T cell receptor beta chains follows, all from one sample in a study of beta chain features in type 1 diabetes. Clones were sequenced by immunoSEQ multiplex PCR, and TCRdb holds only the in-frame ones, with some missing. Here the sample spans just over 600,000 clones, about 16% being singletons. Sequenced material: naive CD4+ T cells from blood. These TCRs come from a man aged 18-30 years in good health. Each CDR3 is given with its conserved first and last residue. D genes are given only for firm matches. Some rows mark clone size as missing; the rest say once, few, many or name a class of expanded clone.

v_call: TRBV7-9
clone_size: few
j_call: TRBJ2-3
d_call: NA
cdr3_nt: TGTGCCAGCAGCTTAAGCAGTCCGAGGGGGACGTCAGGGGATACGCAGTATTTT
cdr3_aa: CASSLSSPRGTSGDTQYF

v_call: TRBV4-3
clone_size: NA
j_call: TRBJ2-5
d_call: NA
cdr3_nt: TGCGCCAGCAGCCAAGATCTGGCAGGGCAAGAGACCCAGTACTTC
cdr3_aa: CASSQDLAGQETQYF

v_call: TRBV6-5
clone_size: NA
j_call: TRBJ1-1
d_call: NA
cdr3_nt: TGTGCCAGCAGTTTCGCATCGGGGCCTGACACTGAAGCTTTCTTT
cdr3_aa: CASSFASGPDTEAFF

v_call: TRBV30
clone_size: few
j_call: TRBJ2-1
d_call: NA
cdr3_nt: TGTGCCTGGAGAAATGGGGAGGACTCCTACAATGAGCAGTTCTTC
cdr3_aa: CAWRNGEDSYNEQFF

v_call: TRBV19
clone_size: few
j_call: TRBJ1-1
d_call: NA
cdr3_nt: TGTGCCAGTACCGGACAGTCGAACACTGAAGCTTTCTTT
cdr3_aa: CASTGQSNTEAFF

v_call: TRBV5-4
clone_size: NA
j_call: TRBJ2-1
d_call: TRBD1
cdr3_nt: TGTGCCAGCAGCTTCCGGGACAGGGACAATGAGCAGTTCTTC
cdr3_aa: CASSFRDRDNEQFF

v_call: TRBV29-1
clone_size: few
j_call: TRBJ2-7
d_call: NA
cdr3_nt: TGCAGCGCCGGCGGACAGCCAGCCTACGAGCAGTACTTC
cdr3_aa: CSAGGQPAYEQYF

v_call: TRBV25-1
clone_size: NA
j_call: TRBJ1-6
d_call: TRBD1
cdr3_nt: TGTGCCAGCAGTGCGTCCGACAGGGGGCCTTCACCCCTCCACTTT
cdr3_aa: CASSASDRGPSPLHF

v_call: TRBV7-9
clone_size: NA
j_call: TRBJ1-4
d_call: NA
cdr3_nt: TGTGCCAGCAGCTTAGATGAAAAACTGTTTTTT
cdr3_aa: CASSLDEKLFF

v_call: TRBV29-1
clone_size: few
j_call: TRBJ2-5
d_call: TRBD2
cdr3_nt: TGCAGCGTTGGAGCGGGAGTTCCCAACCACAGGGAGACCCAGTACTTC
cdr3_aa: CSVGAGVPNHRETQYF

v_call: TRBV29-1
clone_size: NA
j_call: TRBJ2-7
d_call: TRBD1
cdr3_nt: TGCAGCGTTGTCCGGACAGGGGGCCACGAGCAGTACTTC
cdr3_aa: CSVVRTGGHEQYF

v_call: TRBV11-1
clone_size: NA
j_call: TRBJ1-2
d_call: TRBD1
cdr3_nt: TGTGCCAGCAGGCGAACAGGGGCCACGGTCTATGGCTACACCTTC
cdr3_aa: CASRRTGATVYGYTF

v_call: TRBV7-2
clone_size: NA
j_call: TRBJ2-2
d_call: NA
cdr3_nt: TGTGCCAGCAGCTTCGACCGACTAGCGAACACCGGGGAGCTGTTTTTT
cdr3_aa: CASSFDRLANTGELFF

v_call: TRBV6-1
clone_size: NA
j_call: TRBJ2-1
d_call: TRBD1
cdr3_nt: TGTGCCAGCAGTGAACTCGCCCGGGACAGGGATTTCTTC
cdr3_aa: CASSELARDRDFF

v_call: TRBV11-1
clone_size: NA
j_call: TRBJ2-7
d_call: NA
cdr3_nt: TGTGCCAGCAGCTTACCCCGGGACAACTCCTACGAGCAGTACTTC
cdr3_aa: CASSLPRDNSYEQYF

v_call: TRBV5-6
clone_size: NA
j_call: TRBJ2-7
d_call: NA
cdr3_nt: TGTGCCAGCAGCTTGGAAGTACGGAGGGGCTGGAACGAGCAGTACTTC
cdr3_aa: CASSLEVRRGWNEQYF

v_call: TRBV6-5
clone_size: few
j_call: TRBJ1-1
d_call: TRBD1
cdr3_nt: TGTGCCAGCAGTTACAAGCGGACAGGGTTCTCTGAAGCTTTCTTT
cdr3_aa: CASSYKRTGFSEAFF

v_call: TRBV11-2
clone_size: few
j_call: TRBJ2-1
d_call: NA
cdr3_nt: TGTGCCAGCAGGCTGGCCGGGCGGAGCTCCTACAATGAGCAGTTCTTC
cdr3_aa: CASRLAGRSSYNEQFF

v_call: TRBV7-9
clone_size: few
j_call: TRBJ1-2
d_call: TRBD1
cdr3_nt: TGTGCCAGCAGCCTAGGACAGGGTTTGAGAGGCTACACCTTC
cdr3_aa: CASSLGQGLRGYTF

v_call: TRBV21-1
clone_size: few
j_call: TRBJ1-1
d_call: NA
cdr3_nt: TGTGCCAGAGGGACAGAGAACACTGAAGCTTTCTTT
cdr3_aa: CARGTENTEAFF

v_call: TRBV6-1
clone_size: few
j_call: TRBJ1-5
d_call: TRBD1
cdr3_nt: TGTGCCAGCAGCGTACAGGGGGCTGGCAATCAGCCCCAGCATTTT
cdr3_aa: CASSVQGAGNQPQHF

v_call: TRBV9
clone_size: few
j_call: TRBJ1-2
d_call: TRBD1
cdr3_nt: TGTGCCAGCAGCGCTCGACAGGGGCCTGCTAACTATGGCTACACCTTC
cdr3_aa: CASSARQGPANYGYTF

v_call: TRBV7-9
clone_size: NA
j_call: TRBJ2-5
d_call: TRBD1
cdr3_nt: TGTGCCAGCAGCCCCCAGACAGGGCACCCCCAGGAGACCCAGTACTTC
cdr3_aa: CASSPQTGHPQETQYF

v_call: TRBV25-1
clone_size: few
j_call: TRBJ2-2
d_call: NA
cdr3_nt: TGTGCCAGCAGGAACTACTTGGCCGGGGAGCTGTTTTTT
cdr3_aa: CASRNYLAGELFF

v_call: TRBV6-6
clone_size: NA
j_call: TRBJ1-1
d_call: NA
cdr3_nt: TGTGCCAGCAGAAGGCAGGGTCCCACTGAAGCTTTCTTT
cdr3_aa: CASRRQGPTEAFF

v_call: TRBV7-9
clone_size: few
j_call: TRBJ2-5
d_call: NA
cdr3_nt: TGTGCCAGCAGCTTAGTAGGGCCGACCCAGTACTTC
cdr3_aa: CASSLVGPTQYF

v_call: TRBV4-3
clone_size: NA
j_call: TRBJ2-7
d_call: NA
cdr3_nt: TGCGCCAGCAGCCAAGGGCGAGGGACCGCCTACGAGCAGTACTTC
cdr3_aa: CASSQGRGTAYEQYF

v_call: TRBV10-3
clone_size: NA
j_call: TRBJ2-1
d_call: TRBD2
cdr3_nt: TGTGCCATCAGGGGGACTAGCGGGGAAAACTCCTACAATGAGCAGTTCTTC
cdr3_aa: CAIRGTSGENSYNEQFF

v_call: TRBV23-1
clone_size: few
j_call: TRBJ1-2
d_call: NA
cdr3_nt: TGCGCCAGCAGTCTGGGCGCCTATGGCTACACCTTC
cdr3_aa: CASSLGAYGYTF

v_call: TRBV7-9
clone_size: NA
j_call: TRBJ2-7
d_call: NA
cdr3_nt: TGTGCCAGCAGCTTAGATATGGGGAGAGGGTACTTC
cdr3_aa: CASSLDMGRGYF

v_call: TRBV5-4
clone_size: few
j_call: TRBJ2-6
d_call: NA
cdr3_nt: TGTGCCAGCAGCTTGGGGGGGACTGCTGGGGCCAACGTCCTGACTTTC
cdr3_aa: CASSLGGTAGANVLTF

v_call: TRBV9
clone_size: NA
j_call: TRBJ2-5
d_call: TRBD1
cdr3_nt: TGTGCCAGCAGCGTAGCCCAAGGACAGGGCCAAGAGACCCAGTACTTC
cdr3_aa: CASSVAQGQGQETQYF

v_call: TRBV19
clone_size: NA
j_call: TRBJ2-1
d_call: NA
cdr3_nt: TGTGCCAGTAGTATAGCGGGGACAAATGAGCAGTTCTTC
cdr3_aa: CASSIAGTNEQFF

v_call: TRBV6-5
clone_size: NA
j_call: TRBJ1-2
d_call: NA
cdr3_nt: TGTGCCAGCAGTTACAAGGAGACGAACTATGGCTACACCTTC
cdr3_aa: CASSYKETNYGYTF

v_call: TRBV7-9
clone_size: NA
j_call: TRBJ1-5
d_call: NA
cdr3_nt: TGTGCCAGCAGCCCGCATACAGGGTTGGGCAATCAGCCCCAGCATTTT
cdr3_aa: CASSPHTGLGNQPQHF

v_call: TRBV5-6
clone_size: NA
j_call: TRBJ2-1
d_call: NA
cdr3_nt: TGTGCCAGCAAAAAACTAGTTGGAGTCTACAATGAGCAGTTCTTC
cdr3_aa: CASKKLVGVYNEQFF

v_call: TRBV28
clone_size: NA
j_call: TRBJ1-2
d_call: NA
cdr3_nt: TGTGCCAGCAGTTTAGAGAACAGATCCTATGGCTACACCTTC
cdr3_aa: CASSLENRSYGYTF

v_call: TRBV6-6
clone_size: NA
j_call: TRBJ2-7
d_call: TRBD1
cdr3_nt: TGTGCCAGCAGTTACTCCAGGGGGTTCTACGAGCAGTACTTC
cdr3_aa: CASSYSRGFYEQYF

v_call: TRBV11-2
clone_size: NA
j_call: TRBJ2-3
d_call: TRBD2
cdr3_nt: TGTGCCAGCAGCACGCAGCTTTCCCTAGCGGGGGGGCCGACAGATACGCAGTATTTT
cdr3_aa: CASSTQLSLAGGPTDTQYF

v_call: TRBV7-3
clone_size: few
j_call: TRBJ1-1
d_call: TRBD1
cdr3_nt: TGTGCCAGCAGGGCCGGGACAGGGTCCTCTGAAGCTTTCTTT
cdr3_aa: CASRAGTGSSEAFF

v_call: TRBV7-9
clone_size: few
j_call: TRBJ2-3
d_call: TRBD1
cdr3_nt: TGTGCCAGCAGCTGGGGGACAGTTAGCACAGATACGCAGTATTTT
cdr3_aa: CASSWGTVSTDTQYF

v_call: TRBV7-2
clone_size: few
j_call: TRBJ2-7
d_call: NA
cdr3_nt: TGTGCCAGCAGCTTAGCCGCGTACGAGCAGTACTTC
cdr3_aa: CASSLAAYEQYF

v_call: TRBV5-1
clone_size: few
j_call: TRBJ2-7
d_call: TRBD2
cdr3_nt: TGCGCCAGCTGCCTGGGGGGGTCCTACGAGCAGTACTTC
cdr3_aa: CASCLGGSYEQYF

v_call: TRBV18
clone_size: NA
j_call: TRBJ2-3
d_call: NA
cdr3_nt: TGTGCCAGCTCACCACGGCAGGGTCCCGGCACAGATACGCAGTATTTT
cdr3_aa: CASSPRQGPGTDTQYF

v_call: TRBV12-5
clone_size: few
j_call: TRBJ2-1
d_call: NA
cdr3_nt: TGTGCTAGTGGTTCACGGACGCAGGGGGAGCAGTTCTTC
cdr3_aa: CASGSRTQGEQFF

v_call: TRBV4-3
clone_size: NA
j_call: TRBJ2-1
d_call: TRBD2
cdr3_nt: TGCGCCAGCAGCCAAGACCTCGGTAGACTATACCCTAGCGGCCCCAATGAGCAGTTCTTC
cdr3_aa: CASSQDLGRLYPSGPNEQFF

v_call: TRBV30
clone_size: NA
j_call: TRBJ1-1
d_call: NA
cdr3_nt: TGTGCCTGGAGGGGCCGGACCGCGGGACCTGAAGCTTTCTTT
cdr3_aa: CAWRGRTAGPEAFF

v_call: TRBV11-2
clone_size: few
j_call: TRBJ2-3
d_call: NA
cdr3_nt: TGTGCCAGCAGCTTAGGACGTAGCACAGATACGCAGTATTTT
cdr3_aa: CASSLGRSTDTQYF

v_call: TRBV21-1
clone_size: NA
j_call: TRBJ2-3
d_call: NA
cdr3_nt: TGTGCCAGCAGAAGGGGGAGCTTAAGGACAGATACGCAGTATTTT
cdr3_aa: CASRRGSLRTDTQYF

v_call: TRBV9
clone_size: few
j_call: TRBJ2-1
d_call: TRBD2
cdr3_nt: TGTGCCAGCAGCGTTTCTAGCGGGGGAGGTTTGGGAGACTACAATGAGCAGTTCTTC
cdr3_aa: CASSVSSGGGLGDYNEQFF

v_call: TRBV10-3
clone_size: NA
j_call: TRBJ2-1
d_call: NA
cdr3_nt: TGTGCCGCCCGAAGGCCCCAGGGGTCTGAGCAGTTCTTC
cdr3_aa: CAARRPQGSEQFF

v_call: TRBV25-1
clone_size: few
j_call: TRBJ1-2
d_call: NA
cdr3_nt: TGTGCCAGCAGTGACCCCTCCGGGCCTCAAGGCGACGGCTACACCTTC
cdr3_aa: CASSDPSGPQGDGYTF

v_call: TRBV9
clone_size: few
j_call: TRBJ2-2
d_call: NA
cdr3_nt: TGTGCCAGCAGCGTAGACTACGTGGGCACCGGGGAGCTGTTTTTT
cdr3_aa: CASSVDYVGTGELFF